The rows below give T cell receptor beta chains drawn from one sample of a study of early stage breast cancer tumors. Some clones are missing from TCRdb's copy, which holds only in-frame ones; the method was immunoSEQ multiplex PCR. The sample holds about 72,000 clones, 70% to 85% seen once. The specimen was blood. The receptors come from a person aged 55 to 75 with breast cancer. CDR3s include the opening cysteine and the closing phenylalanine or tryptophan. A D gene is named only where the DNA matches it firmly. Size is omitted from some rows. Given values are once, few, many or a class for expanded clones.

d_gene: TRBD2; abundance: .; v_gene: TRBV11-2; j_gene: TRBJ2-1; CDR3nt: TGTGCCAGCAGCTTAGTCTCGGCGGGGGGGCCCTACAATGAGCAGTTCTTC; CDR3aa: CASSLVSAGGPYNEQFF
d_gene: .; abundance: .; v_gene: TRBV4-2; j_gene: TRBJ2-5; CDR3nt: TGTGCCAGCAGCCAAGCGCGTAGGCTGGAGACCCAGTACTTC; CDR3aa: CASSQARRLETQYF
d_gene: TRBD1; abundance: .; v_gene: TRBV18; j_gene: TRBJ2-2; CDR3nt: TGTGCCAGCTCACCACGGGGACAGGGGAGGAACACCGGGGAGCTGTTTTTT; CDR3aa: CASSPRGQGRNTGELFF
d_gene: TRBD1; abundance: .; v_gene: TRBV19; j_gene: TRBJ1-5; CDR3nt: TGTGCCAGTAGTTTAGGACAGGTTAGCAATCAGCCCCAGCATTTT; CDR3aa: CASSLGQVSNQPQHF
d_gene: .; abundance: .; v_gene: TRBV4-2; j_gene: TRBJ2-3; CDR3nt: TGTGCCAGCAGCGCGAGGAACGGGGTGCCAGATACGCAGTATTTT; CDR3aa: CASSARNGVPDTQYF
d_gene: .; abundance: .; v_gene: TRBV6-5; j_gene: TRBJ2-1; CDR3nt: TGTGCCAGCAGTTACATTAGCGGCGGCGATGAGCAGTTCTTC; CDR3aa: CASSYISGGDEQFF
d_gene: .; abundance: .; v_gene: TRBV4-2; j_gene: TRBJ2-3; CDR3nt: TGTGCCAGCAGCCAAGATGAGGGCTCAAGACCCGGAGATACGCAGTATTTT; CDR3aa: CASSQDEGSRPGDTQYF
d_gene: .; abundance: .; v_gene: TRBV28; j_gene: TRBJ2-2; CDR3nt: TGTGCCAGCAGTAAGGGGCAGGGAAATACCGGGGAGCTGTTTTTT; CDR3aa: CASSKGQGNTGELFF
d_gene: .; abundance: .; v_gene: TRBV29-1; j_gene: TRBJ2-7; CDR3nt: TGCAGCGTTGCGGGGGCAGCCTCCTACGAGCAGTACTTC; CDR3aa: CSVAGAASYEQYF
d_gene: .; abundance: .; v_gene: TRBV11-1; j_gene: TRBJ2-3; CDR3nt: TGTGCCAGCAGCGAACAGAGGTCAGATACGCAGTATTTT; CDR3aa: CASSEQRSDTQYF
d_gene: .; abundance: .; v_gene: TRBV2; j_gene: TRBJ2-5; CDR3nt: TGTGCCAGCAGCGGGGGGACAGAAGAGACCCAGTACTTC; CDR3aa: CASSGGTEETQYF
d_gene: .; abundance: .; v_gene: TRBV7-9; j_gene: TRBJ2-7; CDR3nt: TGTGCCAGCAGCCCACGTACGGACTACGAGCAGTACTTC; CDR3aa: CASSPRTDYEQYF
d_gene: TRBD1; abundance: once; v_gene: TRBV2; j_gene: TRBJ1-2; CDR3nt: TGTGCCAGCAGTGAAGCGACGGGACAGGGCTATGGCTACACCTTC; CDR3aa: CASSEATGQGYGYTF
d_gene: TRBD2; abundance: .; v_gene: TRBV28; j_gene: TRBJ2-3; CDR3nt: TGTGCCAGCAGCCGTAGCGGGAGTAGGTCAGATACGCAGTATTTT; CDR3aa: CASSRSGSRSDTQYF
d_gene: .; abundance: .; v_gene: TRBV2; j_gene: TRBJ2-1; CDR3nt: TGTGCCAGCAATGAGCAGTTCTTC; CDR3aa: CASNEQFF
d_gene: .; abundance: .; v_gene: TRBV7-3; j_gene: TRBJ2-2; CDR3nt: TGTGCCAGCAGCTTAACGGGGGGGAACACCGGGGAGCTGTTTTTT; CDR3aa: CASSLTGGNTGELFF
d_gene: .; abundance: .; v_gene: TRBV7-2; j_gene: TRBJ2-5; CDR3nt: TGTGCCAGCAGCTTATCGGAGACCCAGTACTTC; CDR3aa: CASSLSETQYF
d_gene: .; abundance: once; v_gene: TRBV2; j_gene: TRBJ1-4; CDR3nt: TGTGCCAGCAGTTTTTCCGGGACTCCACGAGAAAAACTGTTTTTT; CDR3aa: CASSFSGTPREKLFF
d_gene: .; abundance: .; v_gene: TRBV5-3; j_gene: TRBJ2-7; CDR3nt: TGTGCCAGAAGCCCAGGGGAGGGGGGGGACTACGAGCAGTACTTC; CDR3aa: CARSPGEGGDYEQYF
d_gene: TRBD2; abundance: .; v_gene: TRBV5-1; j_gene: TRBJ2-1; CDR3nt: TGCGCCAGCAGCTTGGCGGGACTAGAGTACAATGAGCAGTTCTTC; CDR3aa: CASSLAGLEYNEQFF
d_gene: TRBD1; abundance: few; v_gene: TRBV29-1; j_gene: TRBJ1-2; CDR3nt: TGCAGCGTTTCTACAGGGGTCCTTCCCTACACCTTC; CDR3aa: CSVSTGVLPYTF
d_gene: .; abundance: once; v_gene: TRBV29-1; j_gene: TRBJ1-4; CDR3nt: TGCAGCGTTGAGGGGGCAGGAAATGAAAAACTGTTTTTT; CDR3aa: CSVEGAGNEKLFF
d_gene: .; abundance: .; v_gene: TRBV6-1; j_gene: TRBJ2-6; CDR3nt: TGTGCTGCCATGGCAAATGGGGCCAACGTCCTGACTTTC; CDR3aa: CAAMANGANVLTF
d_gene: .; abundance: .; v_gene: TRBV29-1; j_gene: TRBJ2-1; CDR3nt: TGCAGCGTTGAGGCTGACAGGTTAAGGAGGGATGAGCAGTTCTTC; CDR3aa: CSVEADRLRRDEQFF
d_gene: TRBD1; abundance: .; v_gene: TRBV28; j_gene: TRBJ1-5; CDR3nt: TGTGCCAGCTCCCCATTGGACAGGGAAGGTCAGCCCCAGCATTTT; CDR3aa: CASSPLDREGQPQHF
d_gene: .; abundance: .; v_gene: TRBV11-2; j_gene: TRBJ2-5; CDR3nt: TGTGCCAGCAGCCTCCAAGAGACCCAGTACTTC; CDR3aa: CASSLQETQYF
d_gene: TRBD1; abundance: .; v_gene: TRBV6-6; j_gene: TRBJ2-3; CDR3nt: TGTGCCAGCAGTCCGACAGGGTCGGGCACAGATACGCAGTATTTT; CDR3aa: CASSPTGSGTDTQYF
d_gene: .; abundance: .; v_gene: TRBV7-6; j_gene: TRBJ1-3; CDR3nt: TGTGCCAGCAGCTCTGTGGGGATTGGAAACACCATATATTTT; CDR3aa: CASSSVGIGNTIYF
d_gene: TRBD2; abundance: few; v_gene: TRBV2; j_gene: TRBJ2-3; CDR3nt: TGTGCCAGCATTAATAGCGGGGGGGTGCCAGATACGCAGTATTTT; CDR3aa: CASINSGGVPDTQYF
d_gene: .; abundance: .; v_gene: TRBV6-1; j_gene: TRBJ1-3; CDR3nt: TGTGCCAGCAGTGAATACGGTAAAGGGTACGGAAACACCATATATTTT; CDR3aa: CASSEYGKGYGNTIYF
d_gene: TRBD1; abundance: .; v_gene: TRBV11-3; j_gene: TRBJ2-2; CDR3nt: TGTGCCAGCAGCACCCACAGGGGCCCCACCGGGGAGCTGTTTTTT; CDR3aa: CASSTHRGPTGELFF
d_gene: .; abundance: .; v_gene: TRBV7-3; j_gene: TRBJ1-2; CDR3nt: TGTGCCAGCAGCTTTAGCCACGGGGATGGCTACACCTTC; CDR3aa: CASSFSHGDGYTF
d_gene: .; abundance: .; v_gene: TRBV28; j_gene: TRBJ2-2; CDR3nt: TGTGCCAGCAGTTTAACCCGGGGGCAGGGTCGGTTCACCGGGGAGCTGTTTTTT; CDR3aa: CASSLTRGQGRFTGELFF
d_gene: TRBD1; abundance: .; v_gene: TRBV29-1; j_gene: TRBJ2-7; CDR3nt: TGCAGCGTTGATTCCCGGGGGACAGGGACCTACGAGCAGTACTTC; CDR3aa: CSVDSRGTGTYEQYF
d_gene: .; abundance: .; v_gene: TRBV7-8; j_gene: TRBJ1-1; CDR3nt: TGTGCCAGCAGCTCGAAAAGAAACACTGAAGCTTTCTTT; CDR3aa: CASSSKRNTEAFF
d_gene: TRBD2; abundance: .; v_gene: TRBV5-1; j_gene: TRBJ2-5; CDR3nt: TGCGCCAGCTCACGGGGGGGGGCCCAAGAGACCCAGTACTTC; CDR3aa: CASSRGGAQETQYF
d_gene: .; abundance: few; v_gene: TRBV30; j_gene: TRBJ1-2; CDR3nt: TGTGCCTGGAGTGTACCCCGGCGAGACGGCTATGGCTACACCTTC; CDR3aa: CAWSVPRRDGYGYTF
d_gene: TRBD1; abundance: .; v_gene: TRBV27; j_gene: TRBJ1-1; CDR3nt: TGTGCCAGCAGTCAACCCTCGGGGGACAGGGGCTGGAACGCTGAAGCTTTCTTT; CDR3aa: CASSQPSGDRGWNAEAFF